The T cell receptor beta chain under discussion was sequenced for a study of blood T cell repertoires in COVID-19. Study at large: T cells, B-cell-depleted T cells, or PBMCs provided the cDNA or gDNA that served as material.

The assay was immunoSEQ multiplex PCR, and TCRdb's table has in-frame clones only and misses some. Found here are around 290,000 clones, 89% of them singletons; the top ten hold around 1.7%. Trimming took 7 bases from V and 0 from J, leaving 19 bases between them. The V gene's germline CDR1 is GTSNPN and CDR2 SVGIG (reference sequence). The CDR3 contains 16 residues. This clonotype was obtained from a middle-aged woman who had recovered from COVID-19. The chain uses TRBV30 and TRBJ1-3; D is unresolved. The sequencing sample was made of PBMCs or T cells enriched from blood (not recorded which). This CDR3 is CASTLSAFDSGNTIYF. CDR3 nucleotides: TGTGCCTCCACTTTAAGCGCCTTCGACTCTGGAAACACCATATATTTT.